This T cell receptor beta chain is from a study of T cells after yellow fever vaccination. MiXCR was run by TCRdb on the 5' RACE reads, yielding one entry per CDR3 protein. The data contain 320,000 or so distinct CDR3 sequences, less than 9.5% of them singletons. CDR1 and CDR2 from the germline V gene are SGHVS and FQNEAQ. V shed 5 bases and J shed 8 bases, with 10 bases lying between them. The CDR3 has 12 amino acids. The receptor's source is a young man who received the YFV17D yellow fever vaccine. J is TRBJ2-1 and V is TRBV7-8; no definite D call. Sequencing used PBMCs, obtained 45 days after the first yellow fever vaccination. The DNA of the CDR3 is TGTGCCAGCAGCGGTCGATACTATGAGCAGTTCTTC. Translation gives CASSGRYYEQFF.